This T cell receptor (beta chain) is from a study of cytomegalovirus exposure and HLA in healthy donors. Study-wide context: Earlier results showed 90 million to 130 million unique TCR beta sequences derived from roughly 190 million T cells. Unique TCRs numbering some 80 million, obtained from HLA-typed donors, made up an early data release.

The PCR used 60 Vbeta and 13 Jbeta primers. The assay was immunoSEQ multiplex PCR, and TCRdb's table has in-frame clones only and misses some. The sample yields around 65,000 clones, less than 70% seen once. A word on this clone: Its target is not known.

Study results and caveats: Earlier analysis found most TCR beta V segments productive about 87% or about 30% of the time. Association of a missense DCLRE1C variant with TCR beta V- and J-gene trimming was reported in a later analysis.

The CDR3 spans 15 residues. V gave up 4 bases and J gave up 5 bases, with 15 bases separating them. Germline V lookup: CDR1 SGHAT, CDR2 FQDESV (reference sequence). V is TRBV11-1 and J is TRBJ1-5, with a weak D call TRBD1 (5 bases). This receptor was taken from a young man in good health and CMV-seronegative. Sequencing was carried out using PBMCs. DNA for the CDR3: TGTGCCAGCAGCTCAGGAGGGGAATCGGATCAGCCCCAGCATTTT. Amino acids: CASSSGGESDQPQHF.